Listed below are T cell receptor beta chains from one sample, sequenced in a study of shared clonotypes between healthy human individuals. The assay was immunoSEQ multiplex PCR, and TCRdb's table has in-frame clones only and misses some. The data hold about 500,000 clones, with roughly three quarters observed a single time. Sample: PBMCs. The receptors were gathered from a woman between 35 and 50 years old in good health. Some clones in this sample may be carry-over from other donors' samples. Both conserved end residues are part of each CDR3. D genes are given only for firm matches. Rows give clone size only sometimes, using once, few, many, or a class for an expanded clone.

>-|TRBJ1-5|-|TRBV15
TGTGCCACCAGCAGAGGAGGCCGGTTGGGTCAGCCCCAGCATTTT
CATSRGGRLGQPQHF
>TRBD1|TRBJ1-4|-|TRBV7-9
TGTGCCAGCAGCTTAAGCACAGGGGATGAAAAACTGTTTTTT
CASSLSTGDEKLFF
>-|TRBJ2-5|-|TRBV5-4
TGTGCCAGCAGCTTTTTTGGGGGGGCAGAGACCCAGTACTTC
CASSFFGGAETQYF
>-|TRBJ1-1|-|TRBV5-4
TGTGCCAGCAGCTTGTGGCAGGGGCTCACTGAAGCTTTCTTT
CASSLWQGLTEAFF
>-|TRBJ2-3|once|TRBV7-3
TGTGCCAGCAGCAGCCTACTAGGAGATACGCAGTATTTT
CASSSLLGDTQYF
>-|TRBJ2-2|-|TRBV18
TGTGCCAGCTCACCACAACAAGGATTGGACACCGGGGAGCTGTTTTTT
CASSPQQGLDTGELFF
>-|TRBJ1-3|once|TRBV19
TGTGCCAGTAGTATTCGGACACACTCTGGAAACACCATATATTTT
CASSIRTHSGNTIYF
>-|TRBJ1-2|-|TRBV4-3
TGCGCCAGCAGCCAAGATCCGACCCAGATCGGAGGCTACACCTTC
CASSQDPTQIGGYTF
>-|TRBJ1-1|few|TRBV28
TGTGCCAGCAGTTTAGGTCCAAACACTGAAGCTTTCTTT
CASSLGPNTEAFF
>TRBD1|TRBJ2-7|-|TRBV5-4
TGTGCCAGCAGCCTGGACAGGGAGTCCTACGAGCAGTACTTC
CASSLDRESYEQYF
>-|TRBJ2-7|-|TRBV10-3
TGTGCCATCAGTGACCCCGGAGCCAGGGGCGGCCCCGAGCAGTACTTC
CAISDPGARGGPEQYF
>TRBD1|TRBJ1-4|-|TRBV5-1
TGCGCCAGCAGCTTGTGGCCGGACAGGGGTGAAAAACTGTTTTTT
CASSLWPDRGEKLFF
>-|TRBJ1-1|-|TRBV28
TGTGCCAGCAGTTTACGTCGCAGGAACACTGAAGCTTTCTTT
CASSLRRRNTEAFF
>-|TRBJ1-1|few|TRBV2
TGTGCCAGCAGTGAAATTCTGGCAGGCCCAATGAACACTGAAGCTTTCTTT
CASSEILAGPMNTEAFF
>TRBD2|TRBJ2-7|few|TRBV11-2
TGTGCCAGCAGCTTAGGACTAGCGGGGGACACCTACGAGCAGTACTTC
CASSLGLAGDTYEQYF
>TRBD2|TRBJ2-1|-|TRBV7-2
TGTGCCAGCAGCAAGCTAGCGGGAGTCTACAATGAGCAGTTCTTC
CASSKLAGVYNEQFF
>-|TRBJ2-7|few|TRBV30
TGTGCCTGGAGTGGGGTGCGGGATGGTGAGCAGTACTTC
CAWSGVRDGEQYF
>-|TRBJ2-7|-|TRBV6-6
TGTGCCAGCAGTTGGCGAAACTCCTACGAGCAGTACTTC
CASSWRNSYEQYF
>-|TRBJ1-1|-|TRBV18
TGTGCCAGCTCACCAGCGGGCCAGGGAGAAGCTTTCTTT
CASSPAGQGEAFF
>-|TRBJ2-3|few|TRBV11-3
TGTGCCAGCAGCTTAGTGGTCGGTGGGCAGGGCACAGATACGCAGTATTTT
CASSLVVGGQGTDTQYF
>-|TRBJ1-2|few|TRBV2
TGTGCCAGCAGTGAAGGGACCGGCTATGGCTACACCTTC
CASSEGTGYGYTF
>-|TRBJ1-1|-|TRBV6-5
TGTGCCAGCAGTTACTCCGGTCCCTGGAACACTGAAGCTTTCTTT
CASSYSGPWNTEAFF
>TRBD1|TRBJ2-3|-|TRBV18
TGTGCCAGCTCACCCCCAGATACAGGGGGTCTTACAGATACGCAGTATTTT
CASSPPDTGGLTDTQYF
>-|TRBJ1-1|many|TRBV4-1
TGCGCCAGCAGCCAAGTCGGTGGATCGAACACTGAAGCTTTCTTT
CASSQVGGSNTEAFF
>TRBD2|TRBJ2-5|many|TRBV30
TGTGCCTGGAACCGCCCCGGGGGGGGGATTGGGTTGGAGACCCAGTACTTC
CAWNRPGGGIGLETQYF
>TRBD1|TRBJ2-7|few|TRBV7-2
TGTGCCAGCAGCTTAGCAGGGACAGGGAGTATCGTCTCCTACGAGCAGTACTTC
CASSLAGTGSIVSYEQYF
>TRBD2|TRBJ2-5|-|TRBV19
TGTGCCAGTAGTCCTACTAGCGCACAAGAGACCCAGTACTTC
CASSPTSAQETQYF
>TRBD1|TRBJ1-1|-|TRBV29-1
TGCAGCGTCGAAACTAACAGGGGGCTTATCACTGAAGCTTTCTTT
CSVETNRGLITEAFF
>TRBD2|TRBJ2-2|-|TRBV28
TGTGCCAGCAGAAATGGGCTAGCGGCGAACACCGGGGAGCTGTTTTTT
CASRNGLAANTGELFF
>-|TRBJ1-1|-|TRBV9
TGTGCCAGCAGCATCCGGGACACCGAACACGCTGAAGCTTTCTTT
CASSIRDTEHAEAFF
>-|TRBJ2-7|-|TRBV28
TGTGCCAGCAGTTTAAGGGGCCCCTACGAGCAGTACTTC
CASSLRGPYEQYF